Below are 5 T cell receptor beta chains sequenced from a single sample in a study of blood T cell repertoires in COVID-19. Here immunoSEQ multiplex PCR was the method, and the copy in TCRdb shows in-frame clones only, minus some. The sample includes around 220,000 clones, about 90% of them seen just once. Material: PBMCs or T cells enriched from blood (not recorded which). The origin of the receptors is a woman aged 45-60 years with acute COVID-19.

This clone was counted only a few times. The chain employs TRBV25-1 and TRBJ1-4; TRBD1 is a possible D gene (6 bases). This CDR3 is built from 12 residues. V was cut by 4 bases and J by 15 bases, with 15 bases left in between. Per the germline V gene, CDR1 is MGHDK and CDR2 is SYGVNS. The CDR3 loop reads CASSGGNRELFF. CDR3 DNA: TGTGCCAGCAGTGGAGGGAACAGGGAGTTGTTTTTT. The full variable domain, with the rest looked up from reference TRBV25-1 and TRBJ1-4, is EADIYQTPRYLVIGTGKKITLECSQTMGHDKMYWYQQDPGMELHLIHYSYGVNSTEKGDLSSESTVSRIRTEHFPLTLESARPSHTSQYLCASSGGNRELFFGSGTQLSVL.

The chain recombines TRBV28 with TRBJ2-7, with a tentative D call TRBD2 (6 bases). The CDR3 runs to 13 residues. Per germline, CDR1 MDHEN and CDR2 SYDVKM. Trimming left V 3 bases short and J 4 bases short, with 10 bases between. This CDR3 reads CASSFSGGYEQYF. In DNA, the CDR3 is TGTGCCAGCAGTTTTAGTGGGGGGTACGAGCAGTACTTC.

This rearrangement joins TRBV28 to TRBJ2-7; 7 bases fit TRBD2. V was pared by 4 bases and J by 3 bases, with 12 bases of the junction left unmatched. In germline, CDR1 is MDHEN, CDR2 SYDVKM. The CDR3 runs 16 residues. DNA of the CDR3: TGTGCCAGCAGTTGGCGGGAGAGTTTGGGTGACTACGAGCAGTACTTC. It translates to CASSWRESLGDYEQYF.

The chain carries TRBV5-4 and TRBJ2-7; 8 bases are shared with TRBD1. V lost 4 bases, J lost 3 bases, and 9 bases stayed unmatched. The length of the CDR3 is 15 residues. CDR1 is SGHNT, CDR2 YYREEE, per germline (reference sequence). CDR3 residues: CASSRPGQAHYEQYF. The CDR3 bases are TGTGCCAGCAGCCGCCCGGGACAGGCCCACTACGAGCAGTACTTC. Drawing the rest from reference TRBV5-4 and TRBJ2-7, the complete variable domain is ETGVTQSPTHLIKTRGQQVTLRCSSQSGHNTVSWYQQALGQGPQFIFQYYREEENGRGNFPPRFSGLQFPNYSSELNVNALELDDSALYLCASSRPGQAHYEQYFGPGTRLTVT.

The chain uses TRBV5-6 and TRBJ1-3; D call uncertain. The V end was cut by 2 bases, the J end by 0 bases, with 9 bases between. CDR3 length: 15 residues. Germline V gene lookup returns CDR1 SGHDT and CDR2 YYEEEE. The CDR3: CASSFNSFSGNTIYF. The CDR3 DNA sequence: TGTGCCAGCAGCTTTAACAGTTTCTCTGGAAACACCATATATTTT. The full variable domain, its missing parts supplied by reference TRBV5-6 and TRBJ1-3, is DAGVTQSPTHLIKTRGQQVTLRCSPKSGHDTVSWYQQALGQGPQFIFQYYEEEERQRGNFPDRFSGHQFPNYSSELNVNALLLGDSALYLCASSFNSFSGNTIYFGEGSWLTVV.